This entry features one T cell receptor (beta chain) sequence. No antigen is known for it. This entry is derived from a study of graft-versus-host responses after intestinal transplantation. J gave up 9 bases and V 5 bases, and 7 bases lay outside the gene matches. This CDR3 has 15 amino acids. Germline CDR1 is SGHNT and CDR2 is YYREEE (reference sequence). Sequencing was performed with immunoSEQ multiplex PCR; in TCRdb, only in-frame clones are kept and a portion is missing. Of about 85,000 clones in the sample, 80% to 85% are singletons; the top ten hold around 0.8%. The sequence derives from a human donor who received an intestinal transplant. The V call is TRBV5-4, the J call TRBJ2-1; 14 nucleotides line up with TRBD2. This material consisted of unstimulated CD4+ T cells sorted from spleen or lymph node cells, taken before intestinal transplant. CDR3 sequence: CASRAGTSGSGEQFF. The DNA of the CDR3 is TGTGCCAGCAGGGCCGGGACTAGCGGGAGCGGTGAGCAGTTCTTC.